This entry features one TCR beta chain sequence. Its antigen is not known. The data originate from a study of human T cells and chemical hapten exposure. Notes on the study in general: Alopecia in all donors means immunity may differ from healthy individuals.

Time point defined: pre-sensitization, week 0. Regarding treatment: therapeutic diphenylcyclopropenone sensitization with weekly scalp DPC. Germline values: CDR1 MNHEY, CDR2 SVGEGT. V was pared by 2 bases and J by 3 bases, with 4 bases of the junction left unmatched. This CDR3 contains 15 residues. TCRdb redid the calling of the RACE reads with MiXCR, one entry per CDR3 protein. Of more than 70,000 distinct CDR3 sequences in the sample, roughly 8.5% are singletons; the top ten hold 2.5% to 3%. This TCR was recovered from a man aged 35 to 55 with alopecia areata. Some clones in this sample may be carry-over from other donors' samples. The chain employs TRBV6-2 or TRBV6-3 and TRBJ1-5, with 7 positions matching TRBD1. The source was whole blood, collected in connection with sensitization to the hapten diphenylcyclopropenone (DPC). CDR3 in DNA: TGTGCCAGCAGTTACGGGGGACAGAACAATCAGCCCCAGCATTTT. It encodes CASSYGGQNNQPQHF.